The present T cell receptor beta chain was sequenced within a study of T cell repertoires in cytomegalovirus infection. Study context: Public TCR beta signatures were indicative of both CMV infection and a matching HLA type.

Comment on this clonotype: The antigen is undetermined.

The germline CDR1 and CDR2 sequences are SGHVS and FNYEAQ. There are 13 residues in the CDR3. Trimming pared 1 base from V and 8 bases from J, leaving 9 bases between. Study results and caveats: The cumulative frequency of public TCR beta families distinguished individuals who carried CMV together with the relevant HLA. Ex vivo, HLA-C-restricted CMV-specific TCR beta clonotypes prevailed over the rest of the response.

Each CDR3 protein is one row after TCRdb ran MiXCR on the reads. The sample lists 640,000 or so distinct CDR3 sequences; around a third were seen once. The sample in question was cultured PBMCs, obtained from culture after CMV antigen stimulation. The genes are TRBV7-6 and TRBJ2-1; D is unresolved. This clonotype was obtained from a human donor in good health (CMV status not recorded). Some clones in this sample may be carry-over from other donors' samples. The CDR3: CASSLDSMYEQFF. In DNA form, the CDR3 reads TGTGCCAGCAGCTTAGATAGTATGTATGAGCAGTTCTTC. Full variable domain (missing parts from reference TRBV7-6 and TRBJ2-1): GAGVSQSPRYKVTKRGQDVALRCDPISGHVSLYWYRQALGQGPEFLTYFNYEAQQDKSGLPNDRFSAERPEGSISTLTIQRTEQRDSAMYRCASSLDSMYEQFFGPGTRLTVL.